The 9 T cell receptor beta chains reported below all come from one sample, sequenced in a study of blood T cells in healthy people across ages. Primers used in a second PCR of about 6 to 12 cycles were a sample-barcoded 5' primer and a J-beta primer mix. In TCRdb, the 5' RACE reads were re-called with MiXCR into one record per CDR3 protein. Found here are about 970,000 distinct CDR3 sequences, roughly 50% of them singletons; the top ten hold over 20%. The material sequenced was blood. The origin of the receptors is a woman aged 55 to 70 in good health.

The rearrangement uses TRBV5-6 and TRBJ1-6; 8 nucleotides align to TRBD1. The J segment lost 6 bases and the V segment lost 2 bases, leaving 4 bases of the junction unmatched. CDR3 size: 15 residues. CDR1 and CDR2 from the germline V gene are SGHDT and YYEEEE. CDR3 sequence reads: CASSFPTGANSPLHF. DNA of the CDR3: TGTGCCAGCAGCTTCCCGACAGGGGCTAATTCACCCCTCCACTTT. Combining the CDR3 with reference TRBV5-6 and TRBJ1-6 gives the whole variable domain DAGVTQSPTHLIKTRGQQVTLRCSPKSGHDTVSWYQQALGQGPQFIFQYYEEEERQRGNFPDRFSGHQFPNYSSELNVNALLLGDSALYLCASSFPTGANSPLHFGNGTRLTVT.

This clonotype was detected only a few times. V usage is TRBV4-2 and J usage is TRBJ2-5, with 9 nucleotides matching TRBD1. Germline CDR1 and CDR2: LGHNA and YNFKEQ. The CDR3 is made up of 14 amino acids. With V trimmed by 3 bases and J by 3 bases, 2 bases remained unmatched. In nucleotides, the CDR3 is TGTGCCAGCAGCCAGGGGGACAGGGAAGAGACCCAGTACTTC. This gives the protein CASSQGDREETQYF.

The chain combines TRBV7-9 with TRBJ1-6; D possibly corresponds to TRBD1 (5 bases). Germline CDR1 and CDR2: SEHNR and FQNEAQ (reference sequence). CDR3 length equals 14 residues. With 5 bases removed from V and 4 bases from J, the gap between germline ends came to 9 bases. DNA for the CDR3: TGTGCCAGCAGCCGAGGGGAGTATAATTCACCCCTCCACTTT. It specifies CASSRGEYNSPLHF.

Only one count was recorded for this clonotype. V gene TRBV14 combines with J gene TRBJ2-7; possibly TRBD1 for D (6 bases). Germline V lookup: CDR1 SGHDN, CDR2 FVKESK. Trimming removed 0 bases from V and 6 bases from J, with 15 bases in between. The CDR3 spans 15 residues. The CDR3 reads CASSQDQNRVVEQYF. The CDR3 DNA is TGTGCCAGCAGCCAAGACCAGAACAGGGTAGTCGAGCAGTACTTC. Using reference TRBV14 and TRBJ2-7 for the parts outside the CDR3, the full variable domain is EAGVTQFPSHSVIEKGQTVTLRCDPISGHDNLYWYRRVMGKEIKFLLHFVKESKQDESGMPNNRFLAERTGGTYSTLKVQPAELEDSGVYFCASSQDQNRVVEQYFGPGTRLTVT.

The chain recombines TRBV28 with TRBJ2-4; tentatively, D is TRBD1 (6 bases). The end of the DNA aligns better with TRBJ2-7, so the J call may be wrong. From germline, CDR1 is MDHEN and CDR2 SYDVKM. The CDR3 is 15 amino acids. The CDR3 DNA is TGTGCCAGCAGTTTATGGGGGGCCCTCGTGTACGAGCAGTACTTC. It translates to CASSLWGALVYEQYF.

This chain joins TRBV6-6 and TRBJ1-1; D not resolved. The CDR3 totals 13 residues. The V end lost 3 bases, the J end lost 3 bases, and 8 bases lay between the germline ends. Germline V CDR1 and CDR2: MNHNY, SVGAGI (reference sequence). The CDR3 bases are TGTGCCAGCAGTTATTCGGGGTACACTGAAGCTTTCTTT. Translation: CASSYSGYTEAFF.

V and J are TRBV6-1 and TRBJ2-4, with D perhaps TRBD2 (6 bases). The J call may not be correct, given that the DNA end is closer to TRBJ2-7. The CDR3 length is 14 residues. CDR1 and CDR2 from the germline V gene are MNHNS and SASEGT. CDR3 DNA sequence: TGTGCCATTTCAGCTAGTGGGAGGCACAACGAGCAGTACTTC. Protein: CAISASGRHNEQYF.

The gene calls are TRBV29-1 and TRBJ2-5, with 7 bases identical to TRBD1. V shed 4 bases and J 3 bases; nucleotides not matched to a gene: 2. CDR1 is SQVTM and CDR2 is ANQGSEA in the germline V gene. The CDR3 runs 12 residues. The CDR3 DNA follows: TGCAGCGTTGCTCAGGGGGAAGAGACCCAGTACTTC. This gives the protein CSVAQGEETQYF.

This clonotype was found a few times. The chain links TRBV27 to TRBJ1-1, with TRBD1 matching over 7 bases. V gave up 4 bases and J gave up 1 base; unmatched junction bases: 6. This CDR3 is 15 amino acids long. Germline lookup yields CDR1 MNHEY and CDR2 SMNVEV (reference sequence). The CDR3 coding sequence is TGTGCCAGCAGTTCTTACAGGGGTGGGAACACTGAAGCTTTCTTT. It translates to CASSSYRGGNTEAFF.